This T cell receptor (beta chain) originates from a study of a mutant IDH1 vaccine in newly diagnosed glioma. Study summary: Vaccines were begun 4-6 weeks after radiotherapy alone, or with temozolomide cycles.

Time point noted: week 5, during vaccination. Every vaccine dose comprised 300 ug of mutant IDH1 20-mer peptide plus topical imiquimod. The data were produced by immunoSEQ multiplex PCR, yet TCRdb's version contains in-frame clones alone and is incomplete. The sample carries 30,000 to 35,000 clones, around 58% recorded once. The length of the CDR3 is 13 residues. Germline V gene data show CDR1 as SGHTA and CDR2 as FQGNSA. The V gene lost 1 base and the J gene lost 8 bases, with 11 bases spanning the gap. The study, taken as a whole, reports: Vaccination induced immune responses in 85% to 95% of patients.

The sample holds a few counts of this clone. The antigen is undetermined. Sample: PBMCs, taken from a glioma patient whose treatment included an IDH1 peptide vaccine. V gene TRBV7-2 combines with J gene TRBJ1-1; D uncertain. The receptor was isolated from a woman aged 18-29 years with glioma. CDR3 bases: TGTGCCAGCAGCTTAGGGGTTTCGGTGGAAGCTTTCTTT. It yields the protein CASSLGVSVEAFF.